This TCR beta chain comes out of a study of Graves' ophthalmopathy and Graves' hyperthyroidism. RNA transcripts were the template, and TCR beta CDR3 regions were amplified from them. Scientists carried out first-round RT-PCR using HTBI primers and then a second-round multiplex PCR. TCRdb fed the multiplex PCR reads into MiXCR, producing one record per CDR3 protein. The repertoire holds hundreds of thousands of distinct CDR3 sequences, with 21% as singletons. With regard to this clonotype: The germline gene is not matched at one end of the junction; a read error may be the cause.

Material: peripheral blood. The receptor's source is a woman under 30 with stable Graves' hyperthyroidism.

The CDR3 sequence: CVTHGLAGVCTGELFF. DNA of the CDR3: TGTGTCACCCACGGGCTAGCGGGAGTTTGTACCGGGGAGCTGTTTTTT. The J gene is TRBJ2-2, the V gene TRBV24-1; TRBD2 agrees at 10 bases. CDR1 is KGHDR and CDR2 is SFDVKD in the germline V gene. The CDR3 has 16 amino acids.